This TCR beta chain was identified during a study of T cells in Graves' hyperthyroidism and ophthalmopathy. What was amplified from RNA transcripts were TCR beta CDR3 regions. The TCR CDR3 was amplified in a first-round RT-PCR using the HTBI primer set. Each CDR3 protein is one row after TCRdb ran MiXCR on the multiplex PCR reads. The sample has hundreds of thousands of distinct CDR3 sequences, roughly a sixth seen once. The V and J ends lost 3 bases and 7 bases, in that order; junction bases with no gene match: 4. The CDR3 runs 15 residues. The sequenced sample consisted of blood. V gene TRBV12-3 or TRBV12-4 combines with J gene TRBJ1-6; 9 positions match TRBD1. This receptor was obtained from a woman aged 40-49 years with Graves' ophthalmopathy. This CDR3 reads CASSFSGQGNSPLHF. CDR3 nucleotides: TGTGCCAGCAGTTTTTCAGGACAGGGGAATTCACCCCTCCACTTT.